The rows below give T cell receptor beta chains drawn from one sample of a study of blood T cell repertoires in COVID-19. Clones were read by immunoSEQ multiplex PCR, and TCRdb kept only the in-frame ones, dropping some. The table shows hundreds of thousands of clones, with 84% occurring only once. Material: PBMCs or T cells enriched from blood (not recorded which). The receptors were sampled from a woman between 40 and 55 years old who had recovered from COVID-19. Both conserved end residues are part of each CDR3. The order of the fields is D gene, clone size, V gene, J gene, CDR3 DNA, CDR3 protein. The D gene is left open where the match is weak. Part of the rows lack a size; the others show once, few, many or a class for expanded clones.

D: TRBD1; size: -; V: TRBV27; J: TRBJ1-1; DNA: TGTGCCAGCATTCGGGCGACCACCGGACAGGGAAGGACTGAAGCTTTCTTT; CDR3: CASIRATTGQGRTEAFF
D: TRBD1; size: -; V: TRBV7-2; J: TRBJ2-7; DNA: TGTGCCAGCAGCTCGCCACAGGGGGCCAGGTACGAGCAGTACTTC; CDR3: CASSSPQGARYEQYF
D: -; size: -; V: TRBV4-3; J: TRBJ1-2; DNA: TGCGCCAGCAGCCAAGTTGCGGGGCCCTATGGCTACACCTTC; CDR3: CASSQVAGPYGYTF
D: TRBD2; size: -; V: TRBV18; J: TRBJ2-1; DNA: TGTGCCAGCTCACTGGGGACTAGCGGGAGTTTCCCTGAGCAGTTCTTC; CDR3: CASSLGTSGSFPEQFF
D: -; size: -; V: TRBV5-1; J: TRBJ1-1; DNA: TGCGCCAGCAGCCTGCGGGAGGGTCAGCCTGAAGCTTTCTTT; CDR3: CASSLREGQPEAFF
D: -; size: -; V: TRBV15; J: TRBJ2-3; DNA: TGTGCCACCAGCACCCGACTCGGCTCTAGCACAGATACGCAGTATTTT; CDR3: CATSTRLGSSTDTQYF
D: -; size: -; V: TRBV3-1/TRBV3-2; J: TRBJ2-7; DNA: TGTGCCAGCAGCCGGTTCGGAGGCTCCTACGAGCAGTACTTC; CDR3: CASSRFGGSYEQYF
D: TRBD1; size: -; V: TRBV28; J: TRBJ1-4; DNA: TGTGCCAGCAGTTTTGGCGGGACAGGGCTTGAAAAACTGTTTTTT; CDR3: CASSFGGTGLEKLFF
D: -; size: -; V: TRBV3-1/TRBV3-2; J: TRBJ2-4; DNA: TGTGCCAGCAGCCAAGGGGAAACAGGGAATCAGTACTTC; CDR3: CASSQGETGNQYF
D: TRBD1; size: -; V: TRBV20-1; J: TRBJ1-1; DNA: TGCAGTGCGAAAAACAGGGGAGAAGCTTTCTTT; CDR3: CSAKNRGEAFF
D: TRBD1; size: -; V: TRBV28; J: TRBJ2-2; DNA: TGTGCCAGCAGTGCGACAGGGGGACGACGGGAAGAGCTGTTTTTT; CDR3: CASSATGGRREELFF
D: -; size: few; V: TRBV3-1/TRBV3-2; J: TRBJ1-1; DNA: TGTGCCAGCAGCCAGGGCGAGACCACTGAAGCTTTCTTT; CDR3: CASSQGETTEAFF
D: TRBD1; size: -; V: TRBV4-1; J: TRBJ2-6; DNA: TGCGCCAGCAGCCTTCCTACCGGGACAGGGTACTCTGGGGCCAACGTCCTGACTTTC; CDR3: CASSLPTGTGYSGANVLTF
D: TRBD1; size: -; V: TRBV5-6; J: TRBJ1-2; DNA: TGTGCCAGCAGCGGACAGGGAGTAAGTTATGGCTACACCTTC; CDR3: CASSGQGVSYGYTF
D: -; size: -; V: TRBV5-1; J: TRBJ2-3; DNA: TGCGCCAGCAGCTTGGAGCGGGCCACAGATACGCAGTATTTT; CDR3: CASSLERATDTQYF
D: -; size: -; V: TRBV19; J: TRBJ1-1; DNA: TGTGCCAGTAGTATATCCTTCAGGGATGAAGCTTTCTTT; CDR3: CASSISFRDEAFF
D: -; size: -; V: TRBV4-1; J: TRBJ2-6; DNA: TGCGCCAGCAGCCAAGCAGGGTCCGGCTCTGGGGCCAACGTCCTGACTTTC; CDR3: CASSQAGSGSGANVLTF
D: -; size: -; V: TRBV6-2/TRBV6-3; J: TRBJ2-4; DNA: TGTGCCAGCAGCCTCTTAAGGGGAGCCAAAAACATTCAGTACTTC; CDR3: CASSLLRGAKNIQYF
D: -; size: -; V: TRBV24-1; J: TRBJ2-3; DNA: TGTGCCACCAGTGATAGCGGCACAGATACGCAGTATTTT; CDR3: CATSDSGTDTQYF
D: -; size: -; V: TRBV3-1/TRBV3-2; J: TRBJ1-4; DNA: TGTGCCAGCAGCCACCCTATGAGTGGTGAAAAACTGTTTTTT; CDR3: CASSHPMSGEKLFF
D: -; size: -; V: TRBV6-5; J: TRBJ1-2; DNA: TGTGCCAGCAAATACGCTACGTACTATGGCTACACCTTC; CDR3: CASKYATYYGYTF
D: -; size: -; V: TRBV7-8; J: TRBJ1-2; DNA: TGTGCCAGCAGCCGAGACGGGAACTATGGCTACACCTTC; CDR3: CASSRDGNYGYTF
D: -; size: few; V: TRBV12-3/TRBV12-4; J: TRBJ1-5; DNA: TGTGCCAGCAGTAATACAGGGAATCAGCCCCAGCATTTT; CDR3: CASSNTGNQPQHF